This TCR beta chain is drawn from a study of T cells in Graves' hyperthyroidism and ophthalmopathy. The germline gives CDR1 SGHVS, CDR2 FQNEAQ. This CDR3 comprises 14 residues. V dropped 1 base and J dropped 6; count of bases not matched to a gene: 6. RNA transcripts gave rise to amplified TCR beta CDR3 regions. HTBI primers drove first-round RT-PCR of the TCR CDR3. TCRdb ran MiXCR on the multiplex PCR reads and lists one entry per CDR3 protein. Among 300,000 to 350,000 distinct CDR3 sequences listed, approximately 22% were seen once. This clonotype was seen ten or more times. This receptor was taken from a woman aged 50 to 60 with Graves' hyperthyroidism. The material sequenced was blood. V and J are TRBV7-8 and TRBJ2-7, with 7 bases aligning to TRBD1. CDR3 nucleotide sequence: TGTGCCAGCAGCTTAGGGACAGGAGACCGCGAGCAGTACTTC. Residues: CASSLGTGDREQYF.